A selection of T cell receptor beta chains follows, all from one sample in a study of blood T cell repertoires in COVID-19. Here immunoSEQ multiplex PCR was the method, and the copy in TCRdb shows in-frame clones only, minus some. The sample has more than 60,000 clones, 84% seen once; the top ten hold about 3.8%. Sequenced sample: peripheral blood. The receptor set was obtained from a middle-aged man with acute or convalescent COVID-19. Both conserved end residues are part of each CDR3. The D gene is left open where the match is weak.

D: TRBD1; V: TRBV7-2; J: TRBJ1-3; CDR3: CASSAGTGLGFNTIYF
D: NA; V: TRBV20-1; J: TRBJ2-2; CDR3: CSASLVTTNTGELFF
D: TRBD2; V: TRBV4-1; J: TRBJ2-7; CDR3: CASSPSGGGPYEQYF
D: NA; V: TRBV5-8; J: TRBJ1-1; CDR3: CASSLENRVAFF
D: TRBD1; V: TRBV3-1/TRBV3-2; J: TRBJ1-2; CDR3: CASSQRGGHGYTF
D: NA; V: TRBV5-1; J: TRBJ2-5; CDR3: CASSLGFTGETQYF
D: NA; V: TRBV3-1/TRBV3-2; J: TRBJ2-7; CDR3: CASSQAGADYEQYF
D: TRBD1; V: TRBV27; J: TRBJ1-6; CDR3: CASSLLGQPLSPLHF
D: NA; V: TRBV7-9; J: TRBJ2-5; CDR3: CASSLGDRLQETQYF
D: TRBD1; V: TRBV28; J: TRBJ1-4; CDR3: CASSLSGAGQGATNEKLFF
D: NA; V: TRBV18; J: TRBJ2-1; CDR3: CASSPPSGTYNEQFF
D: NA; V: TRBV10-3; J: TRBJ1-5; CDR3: CAISEGGDQHF
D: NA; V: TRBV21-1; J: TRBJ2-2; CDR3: CASSNHSGGELFF
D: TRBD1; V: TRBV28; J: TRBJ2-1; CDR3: CASRGQGIYREFF
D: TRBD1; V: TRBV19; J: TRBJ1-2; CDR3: CASDPIGRQGRLRGYTF
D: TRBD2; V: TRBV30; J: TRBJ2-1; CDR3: CAWNVAGGPGDEQFF
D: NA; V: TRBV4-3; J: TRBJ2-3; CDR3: CASSQAGTDTQYF
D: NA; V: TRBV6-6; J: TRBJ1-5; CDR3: CASSYESSNQPQHF
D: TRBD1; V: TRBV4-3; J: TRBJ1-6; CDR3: CASSQSRQGSDSPLHF
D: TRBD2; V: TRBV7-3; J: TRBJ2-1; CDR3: CASSPSGGGLGDEQFF
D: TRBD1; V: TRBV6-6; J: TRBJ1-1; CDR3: CASRIPGTGVTEAFF
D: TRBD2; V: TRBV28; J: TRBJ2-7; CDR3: CASSFSRAGFGGRHYSYEQYF
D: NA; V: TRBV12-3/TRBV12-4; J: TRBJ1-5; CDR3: CASSFGQHQPQHF
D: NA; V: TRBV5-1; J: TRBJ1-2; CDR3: CASSLQSRFRDTHGYTF